This T cell receptor beta chain was profiled in a study of T cells in Graves' hyperthyroidism and ophthalmopathy. Study results and caveats: The model forecast ophthalmopathy, anticipating it by a median about 7 months before onset.

CDR1 SGHVS and CDR2 FNYEAQ come from the germline V gene. The CDR3 runs to 13 residues. Trimming left V 6 bases short and J 6 bases short, with 15 bases between. This clonotype was detected ten times or more. Its antigen remains unknown. Thyroid ultrasound and orbital computed tomography, with clinical symptoms and serum thyroxine and TRAb, informed diagnoses. TCR beta CDR3 region amplification was performed from RNA transcripts. Primed by the HTBI set, a first-round RT-PCR was run on the TCR CDR3. TCRdb recomputed calls from the multiplex PCR reads with MiXCR, one row per CDR3 protein. The sample holds 660,000 or so distinct CDR3 sequences; roughly 46% are singletons and the top ten take 6.5% to 9%.

The sample comprised peripheral blood or thyroid tissue (not recorded which). The source of this sequence is an adult man with Graves' disease, either hyperthyroidism or ophthalmopathy (not recorded which). The chain couples TRBV7-6 to TRBJ2-7; the D gene is possibly TRBD1 (6 bases). CDR3 protein: CASSSLQGREQYF. CDR3 DNA sequence: TGTGCCAGCAGTTCCCTACAGGGACGCGAGCAGTACTTC.